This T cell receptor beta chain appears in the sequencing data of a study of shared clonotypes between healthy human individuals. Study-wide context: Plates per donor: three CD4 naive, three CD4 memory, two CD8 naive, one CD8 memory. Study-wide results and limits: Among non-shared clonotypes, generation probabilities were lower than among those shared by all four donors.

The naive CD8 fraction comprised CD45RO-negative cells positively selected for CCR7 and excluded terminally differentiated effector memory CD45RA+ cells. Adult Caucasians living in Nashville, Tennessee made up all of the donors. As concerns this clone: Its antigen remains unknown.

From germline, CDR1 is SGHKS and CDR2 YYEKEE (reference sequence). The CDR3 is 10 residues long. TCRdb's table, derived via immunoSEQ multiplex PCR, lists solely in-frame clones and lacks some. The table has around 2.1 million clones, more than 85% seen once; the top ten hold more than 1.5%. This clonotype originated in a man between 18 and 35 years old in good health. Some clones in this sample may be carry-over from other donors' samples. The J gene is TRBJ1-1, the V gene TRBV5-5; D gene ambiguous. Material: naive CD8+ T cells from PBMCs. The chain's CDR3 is CARRSTEAFF. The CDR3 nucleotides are TGTGCTAGAAGGTCCACTGAAGCTTTCTTT.